The T cell receptor (beta chain) described here comes from a study of cytomegalovirus exposure and HLA in healthy donors (dated by TCRdb to the late 2010s). Regarding the research as a whole: In an earlier analysis of roughly 590 of the donors, around 300 Gb of sequence data and approximately 100 million unique TCR beta sequences from 150 million to 200 million T cells were reported. Of the roughly 430 genotyped donors, approximately 82% fell in the genetic ancestry cluster associated with self-reported Caucasian donors. The study aimed to test whether cataloging public T cell receptors could reveal signatures of past pathogen exposure. In a later genetic analysis, genome-wide SNP genotypes for about three fifths of the roughly 670 donors were used, and that subset was treated as a discovery cohort. The study profiled the T cell repertoires of 550 to 700 subjects by immunosequencing and related them to cytomegalovirus serostatus. All discovery cohort repertoires had been generated using a single sequencing platform. About 310 gigabases of sequencing data and around 87 million unique TCR sequences were included in an early release covering about 620 HLA-typed donors. HLA typing covered class I and class II loci at four-digit resolution. In a later analysis, previously published TCR beta repertoires from more than 500 donors were re-analyzed and high-resolution HLA genotyping was added so that TCR occurrence patterns could be studied. Several DR-DQ haplotypes were treated as single units for association and clustering because of strong linkage in the cohort. Typing coverage differed by locus: A, B, C, DRB1 and DQB1 were typed in about 629-630 donors, DQA1 in about 500, DPA1 in over 600, and DPB1 in 472. Donor age, sex, ethnicity and CMV serostatus were compiled together with the repertoire data. Rather than using new phenotypic data, the later analysis identified candidate immune exposures from TCR beta sequences and from how often those sequences occurred across donors. Among some 410 genotyped donors of the cohort, an average of 235,054 unique TCR beta nucleotide sequences were sequenced per donor, roughly 20% of them non-productive. To predict cytomegalovirus infection status, the study combined high-throughput TCR immunosequencing, statistical association of individual TCRs with disease status, and machine learning. To decide whether each TCR beta V gene segment behaved as functional or pseudogenic, an earlier analysis of approximately 590 of the donors relied on high-throughput TCR beta sequencing. Besides the first cohort of around 700 subjects, a separate validation cohort made up of around 120 different subjects was used.

The cohort consisted of fewer than 700 healthy bone marrow donors. Cohort members were all nominally healthy when sampled, although unrecorded immune exposures were likely present. The donor tested CMV seropositive, placing the donor among the 289 seropositive members of the cohort. Each donor provided a peripheral blood sample, and peripheral blood mononuclear cells were used for TCR beta sequencing. Genomic DNA was extracted from the blood cell samples with the Qiagen DNeasy Blood Extraction Kit. Trimming takes 7 bases from V and 2 bases from J, and the germline ends sit 13 bases apart. CDR1 MNHEY and CDR2 SVGAGI were looked up in the germline V gene. There are 14 amino acids in the CDR3, from cysteine to phenylalanine inclusive. The CDR3 DNA has 42 bases and is translated from base 1. About this clone: The antigen it binds to is not known. Base-call qualities are not available, and no considerably larger clone is one nucleotide away.

Libraries were made using the immunoSEQ multiplex PCR assay. For the multiplex PCR, a mixture combining 60 forward primers for TCR Vbeta segments and 13 reverse primers for TCR Jbeta segments was used. The CDR3 region of rearranged TCR beta genes was amplified from genomic DNA with a multiplex PCR assay. The amplified TCR beta libraries were sequenced on the Illumina HiSeq System as 87-base-pair reads. Per the source publication's procedure: In a later analysis, around 80 million unique TCR beta chains were counted across the approximately 670 repertoires, and roughly 10 million of these chains were shared by at least two donors. A nearest-neighbor algorithm error-corrected the raw reads and collapsed the reads into unique sequences, merging closely related sequences to remove PCR and sequencing errors. Alignment of CDR3 sequences to IMGT reference sequences was used to assign V, D and J gene segments. For a sequence to be retained, a match of at least six nucleotides to both a V gene segment and a J gene segment was required. Rearrangements were called productive when the CDR3 lacked stop codons and stayed in frame with V and J; all others were non-productive. Following IMGT convention, CDR3 was defined as the stretch from the second conserved V-encoded cysteine up to the conserved J-encoded phenylalanine. Sequences without an unambiguous match to a single V gene segment were excluded from the earlier analysis of 500 to 700 of the donors. An earlier analysis of 587 of the donors called V segments functional above 56.7% productive rearrangements and segregating when the between-donor standard deviation exceeded 5%. A statistical classification framework was built for diagnosing cytomegalovirus status from the catalog of TCR beta chain sequences. V and J gene assignment, in a later analysis, came from comparing TCR nucleotide sequences with IMGT/GENE-DB human TR gene sequences. In a later analysis, CDR3 sequences and most-parsimonious VDJ recombination scenarios were assigned using the TCRdist pipeline. A later analysis defined each TCR beta chain by its CDR3 amino acid sequence plus V-gene family, and excluded reads lacking a unique V-gene family. As a way to deal with suspected cross-contamination and a sequencing artifact, a later analysis dropped 640 or so nucleotide sequences that were highly shared and had low generation probability. In a later analysis, a clonal expansion index for each public chain was calculated from normalized within-repertoire ranks of inferred template counts. In a later analysis, generation probabilities were computed with a VDJ recombination model fitted to out-of-frame rearrangements, and the resulting probabilities were checked against IGoR. Hypergeometric tests were used in a later analysis to score TCR-TCR, TCR-HLA and TCR-CMV co-occurrence, with a repertoire-size bias correction applied to the TCR pairs. In a later analysis, false discovery rates were estimated by permuting HLA or CMV assignments 20 times. In a later analysis, co-occurring TCRs were grouped using DBSCAN, and TCRdist sequence similarity was added for clustering within HLA-allele-positive subsets. Co-occurrence clustering excluded repertoires with fewer than 30,000 or more than 120,000 public chains, plus five with anomalous nucleotide sharing. In TCRdb, the immuneACCESS table is reduced to in-frame sequences with V and J assigned. These tables do not hold every clone; where another copy was compared, an unresolved V gene accounts for under half, and the others remain unexplained. V, J and clone size are those of that table, while D and trimming were read from the DNA. In all, the sample holds more than 200,000 clones, and over 80% of those were seen once. The ten biggest clones cover roughly 6% of the sample.

Study-wide conclusions, independent of this receptor: In a later analysis, most CMV-associated TCR beta chains were found to appear HLA-restricted, with HLA associations seemingly driven largely by CMV exposure. According to a later genetic analysis, donors in an Asian-associated ancestry cluster had fewer N-insertions in productive TCRs than the roughly 700-donor mean. Presence/absence analyses assumed roughly uniform sequencing depth across donors, an assumption that may not hold. Most TCR sequences were observed very rarely across donors, whereas some public TCRs were present in many individuals. A later analysis found that HLA-associated TCR beta chains were more clonally expanded and had lower generation probabilities than equally common non-associated chains. Because HLA typing was unavailable for some donors at each locus, only the typed subset was used in association tests. The study gave a list of about 160 TCR beta chains associated with cytomegalovirus. According to a later analysis, parvovirus B19, influenza, CMV and Epstein-Barr virus appeared linked to several top co-occurrence clusters. Only TCR beta chains were sequenced in this cohort, and the absence of alpha or paired-chain data limited detectable features. The authors suggested that the approach could potentially be generalized to other disease states and immunological phenotypes. An association between a missense DCLRE1C variant and V-gene and J-gene trimming of TCR beta chains was found in a later genetic analysis and replicated in an independent cohort. A cluster of highly shared sequence variants was judged likely to be a technical artifact of the sequencing pipeline. A few of the identified cytomegalovirus-associated TCR beta chains were confirmed in vitro to be specific for cytomegalovirus antigens. A further reported finding was that TCR beta sequences accurately predicted the HLA-A and HLA-B alleles for most subjects in the first cohort. The 87-base-pair reads could not distinguish some IMGT-functional V segments, including TRBV6-2 and TRBV6-3, so those segments were excluded. A later analysis associated 16,951 TCR beta sequences with specific HLA alleles at a false discovery rate of 0.05. A later analysis found that TCR association rates varied across HLA loci, with DRB1 alleles showing the most associated TCRs and HLA-C alleles the fewest. Correlated functional status among segregating V segments might be attributable to linkage disequilibrium, but an unknown experimental factor could not be ruled out. For the cohort, immune exposure information was limited to CMV serostatus. An earlier analysis of approximately 540 of the donors showed that most TCR beta V segments appeared in productive rearrangements either about 87% or about 30% of the time, which broadly matched IMGT annotations. Roughly 15 rarely observed V segments, including chromosome 9 orphons, were excluded from the earlier analysis of some 590 of the donors because counts were too low. When HLA alleles, especially DR and DQ, strongly co-occurred, TCR associations were difficult to assign to individual alleles. The classifier was reported to diagnose cytomegalovirus status with high specificity and sensitivity in both the original and validation cohorts.

The material sequenced was PBMCs. The chain links TRBV6-5 with TRBJ2-3, with a weak D call of TRBD2 (6 bases match). The TCR originated in a man aged 35-49 years in good health and CMV-seropositive. The CDR3 here reads CASTPGLDTDTQYF. The DNA reads as follows: TGTGCCAGCACCCCGGGACTGGACACAGATACGCAGTATTTT.